Each of the 9 T cell receptor beta chains below was sequenced from the same sample in a study of OX40 agonist ivuxolimab in advanced cancers. Repertoires were generated with immunoSEQ multiplex PCR, while TCRdb's copy carries only in-frame clones and drops some. This sample carries about 98,000 clones, 75% to 90% of them seen once, and the ten largest clones take around 0.8%. The material was CD4+ or CD8+ T cells sorted from blood, obtained in a trial of the OX40 agonist ivuxolimab. The receptors stem from an adult with an advanced solid tumor such as melanoma, head and neck, liver or kidney cancer.

The V call is TRBV9, the J call TRBJ2-2; D remains unclear. The CDR3 loop spans 14 amino acids. With 2 bases removed from V and 1 base from J, the gap between germline ends came to 6 bases. CDR1 and CDR2 (germline): SGDLS, YYNGEE. In DNA, the CDR3 is TGTGCCAGCAGCGTTGACCTGAACACCGGGGAGCTGTTTTTT. This sequence encodes CASSVDLNTGELFF.

The chain is built from TRBV28 and TRBJ2-7; D gene ambiguous. Per germline, CDR1 MDHEN and CDR2 SYDVKM. CDR3 size: 15 residues. With 6 bases removed from V and 5 bases from J, the gap between germline ends came to 20 bases. The CDR3 sequence: CASRTLSQLPHEQYF. The CDR3 DNA reads as TGTGCCAGCAGGACCCTTAGCCAGCTACCCCACGAGCAGTACTTC. Full variable domain (rest looked up from reference TRBV28 and TRBJ2-7): DVKVTQSSRYLVKRTGEKVFLECVQDMDHENMFWYRQDPGLGLRLIYFSYDVKMKEKGDIPEGYSVSREKKERFSLILESASTNQTSMYLCASRTLSQLPHEQYFGPGTRLTVT.

This clone occurred once. The rearrangement joins TRBV6-5 to TRBJ2-7; 9 bases match TRBD1. CDR3 length: 15 amino acids. Germline lookup yields CDR1 MNHEY and CDR2 SVGAGI. Unmatched junction bases numbered 10, after V lost 4 bases and J lost 6 bases. The CDR3 DNA is TGTGCCAGCAGTTTCAAACCGGGACAGGGATTCGAGCAGTACTTC. Encoded protein: CASSFKPGQGFEQYF.

This chain joins TRBV7-2 and TRBJ2-1, with D unresolved. The V end lost 3 bases, the J end lost 6 bases, and 15 bases lay between the germline ends. The CDR3 has 15 residues. Germline loops: CDR1 SGHTA, CDR2 FQGNSA. The DNA of the CDR3 is TGTGCCAGCAGCTTCGTAGGGCTAGGGCCCAATGAGCAGTTCTTC. This translates into CASSFVGLGPNEQFF. Based on the CDR3 plus reference TRBV7-2 and TRBJ2-1, the full variable domain is GAGVSQSPSNKVTEKGKDVELRCDPISGHTALYWYRQSLGQGLEFLIYFQGNSAPDKSGLPSDRFSAERTGGSVSTLTIQRTQQEDSAVYLCASSFVGLGPNEQFFGPGTRLTVL.

This clone was seen a handful of times. The CDR3 DNA reads as TGTGCCAGCTCACCACGTCAGGGGGGTCAGCCCCAGCATTTT. Translated, it gives CASSPRQGGQPQHF. The chain joins TRBV18 to TRBJ1-5, with 7 bases matching TRBD1. The CDR3 loop spans 14 amino acids. Germline CDR1 and CDR2: KGHSH and LQKENI. After removal of 1 base from V and 6 bases from J, the junction contained 3 bases not matched to a gene.

The V and J genes are TRBV5-6 and TRBJ2-2; D unresolved. Trimming pared 1 base from V and 6 bases from J, leaving 1 base between. Germline values: CDR1 SGHDT, CDR2 YYEEEE. The CDR3 contains 11 residues. The CDR3 nucleotides are TGTGCCAGCAGCTTGTCCGGGGAGCTGTTTTTT. Residues: CASSLSGELFF.

The V gene is TRBV28, the J gene TRBJ1-2; 9 nucleotides line up with TRBD1. The CDR3 has 14 amino acids. CDR1 and CDR2 from the germline V gene are MDHEN and SYDVKM. V lost 6 bases to trimming and J lost 8 bases; unmatched junction nucleotides: 10. CDR3 DNA sequence: TGTGCCAGCAGCCCCCCGGGACAGGGCTCCGGCTACACCTTC. This gives the protein CASSPPGQGSGYTF.

The chain links TRBV6-5 to TRBJ1-6, with 9 bases lining up with TRBD1. Unmatched junction bases numbered 6, after V lost 2 bases and J lost 10 bases. This CDR3 is built from 15 residues. Germline CDR1 is MNHEY and CDR2 is SVGAGI. The CDR3 nucleotides read TGTGCCAGCAGTTACGGGGACAGGGTACAGTCACCCCTCCACTTT. This translates into CASSYGDRVQSPLHF.

This chain links TRBV7-3 with TRBJ1-3; no clear D. Germline V gene data show CDR1 as SGHTA and CDR2 as FQGTGA. V dropped 10 bases and J dropped 8 bases, with 18 bases sitting between them. CDR3 length: 13 residues. The CDR3 here is CATAFSAGDTIYF. Here the CDR3 DNA reads TGTGCCACGGCCTTTTCCGCTGGGGACACCATATATTTT.